This TCR beta chain was sequenced during a study of T-cell reconstitution after alpha-beta-depleted transplantation in children. This clonotype has a count of ten or more. Molecular barcoding with unique molecular identifiers was used for the TCRbeta library. Via MiXCR, TCRdb re-called the PCR reads, giving one row per CDR3 protein. Of around 380,000 distinct CDR3 sequences in the sample, under 13% were seen once. With 6 bases clipped from V and 3 bases from J, the junction kept 5 bases outside the gene matches. This CDR3 spans 13 amino acids. The V and J genes are TRBV12-3 or TRBV12-4 and TRBJ2-7, with TRBD2 matching 7 bases. The source is a human donor who donated a stem cell graft to a child with acute myeloid leukemia. The source was PBMCs from the stem cell graft donor, collected from the stem cell graft. CDR3: CASSQSGDYEQYF. As DNA, the CDR3 is TGTGCCAGCAGCCAAAGCGGGGACTACGAGCAGTACTTC.